A single sample gave rise to the 11 T cell receptor beta chains below, sequenced in a study of cytomegalovirus exposure and HLA in healthy donors. In the PCR, 60 Vbeta and 13 Jbeta primers were used. TCRdb keeps only in-frame clones here, not all; method: immunoSEQ multiplex PCR. The sample consists of 110,000 to 150,000 clones, approximately 78% of them appearing once. The sequencing input was PBMCs. The receptors here all came from a woman aged 40 to 50 in good health and CMV-seropositive.

V gene TRBV29-1 combines with J gene TRBJ2-1; 7 positions match TRBD2. This CDR3 contains 13 residues. Germline assignment: CDR1 SQVTM and CDR2 ANQGSEA. V trimming: 3 bases; J trimming: 4 bases; junction bases outside the gene matches: 3. The CDR3 loop reads CSVDPAGYNEQFF. The CDR3 DNA reads TGCAGCGTTGACCCAGCGGGGTACAATGAGCAGTTCTTC.

This chain joins TRBV7-3 and TRBJ1-5; the D gene is possibly TRBD1 (6 bases). This CDR3 has 20 amino acids. V lost 3 bases and J 5 bases, leaving 29 bases between the germline ends. Germline V gene sequence: CDR1 SGHTA, CDR2 FQGTGA. CDR3 coding DNA: TGTGCCAGCAGCTTGTTGGCGCCCCACAGGGTCCAAGGGGGGGATCAGCCCCAGCATTTT. It codes for CASSLLAPHRVQGGDQPQHF.

Notes on this clone: One end of the junction varies from germline; a read error may be responsible. This same CDR3 is encoded by further DNA sequences in the sample. The chain combines TRBV9 with TRBJ2-3, with 10 bases identical to TRBD2. There are 16 residues in the CDR3. Germline V lookup: CDR1 SGDLS, CDR2 YYNGEE. The CDR3 here is CASSVGTSGVTDTQYF. CDR3 sequence (DNA): TGTGCCAGTAGCGTTGGAACTAGCGGGGTTACAGATACGCAGTATTTT. The whole variable domain, filled in from reference TRBV9 and TRBJ2-3, reads DSGVTQTPKHLITATGQRVTLRCSPRSGDLSVYWYQQSLDQGLQFLIQYYNGEERAKGNILERFSAQQFPDLHSELNLSSLELGDSALYFCASSVGTSGVTDTQYFGPGTRLTVL.

The chain has TRBV4-1 and TRBJ2-3; 8 bases fit TRBD2. After removal of 0 bases from V and 3 bases from J, the junction contained 11 bases not matched to a gene. The CDR3 spans 18 residues. Germline CDR1 is MGHRA and CDR2 is YSYEKL. The CDR3 nucleotides read TGCGCCAGCAGCCAAGACCCCTATCCGGGACTAGGGACAGATACGCAGTATTTT. Protein product: CASSQDPYPGLGTDTQYF.

This clone was found once. The chain recombines TRBV6-1 with TRBJ1-1; D unresolved. V was shortened by 4 bases and J by 3 bases, with 12 bases between the two germline ends. The CDR3 loop spans 14 amino acids. The germline gives CDR1 MNHNS, CDR2 SASEGT. In nucleotides, the CDR3 is TGTGCCAGCAGTGGTGGCACCGTATACACTGAAGCTTTCTTT. Encoded protein: CASSGGTVYTEAFF.

J is TRBJ2-7 and V is TRBV5-4; the match to TRBD2 covers 10 bases. The V and J ends lost 0 bases and 6 bases, in that order; junction bases with no gene match: 9. Germline CDR1 SGHNT, CDR2 YYREEE (reference sequence). The CDR3 is 16 amino acids. CDR3 bases: TGTGCCAGCAGCTTGGGGGGGCTAGCGGGAGTAGGCGAGCAGTACTTC. It is translated as CASSLGGLAGVGEQYF.

This clone was observed a few times. The J gene is TRBJ1-3, the V gene TRBV5-1; D ambiguous. Deletions cut 2 bases from V and 0 bases from J, with 9 bases between. This CDR3 has 15 residues. Looked up from germline, CDR1 is SGHRS and CDR2 is YFSETQ. The CDR3 DNA follows: TGCGCCAGCAGCTTCGACGGGAGCTCTGGAAACACCATATATTTT. This gives the protein CASSFDGSSGNTIYF. Drawing the rest from reference TRBV5-1 and TRBJ1-3, the complete variable domain is KAGVTQTPRYLIKTRGQQVTLSCSPISGHRSVSWYQQTPGQGLQFLFEYFSETQRNKGNFPGRFSGRQFSNSRSEMNVSTLELGDSALYLCASSFDGSSGNTIYFGEGSWLTVV.

The rearrangement links TRBV5-5 to TRBJ2-7; maybe TRBD2 (5 bases). The CDR3 is 15 residues long. Trimming cost V 2 bases and J 0 bases, with 12 bases left between them. In germline, CDR1 is SGHKS, CDR2 YYEKEE (reference sequence). The CDR3, as DNA: TGTGCCAGCAGCTTTGTGACGGGGAACTCCTACGAGCAGTACTTC. It encodes CASSFVTGNSYEQYF.

This chain links TRBV19 with TRBJ2-7; 10 nucleotides agree with TRBD2. V dropped 5 bases and J dropped 2; count of bases not matched to a gene: 9. Germline V gene data show CDR1 as LNHDA and CDR2 as SQIVND (reference sequence). The CDR3 totals 16 residues. The CDR3 DNA reads as TGTGCCAGTAGTTCTCGACTAGCGGGTGAGACCTACGAGCAGTACTTC. Translating gives CASSSRLAGETYEQYF.

This clone has just one count. V is TRBV5-1 and J is TRBJ2-4; 9 bases align to TRBD2. CDR1 and CDR2 from the germline V gene are SGHRS and YFSETQ. V shed 3 bases and J 4 bases; nucleotides not matched to a gene: 8. The CDR3 contains 16 residues. Here the CDR3 reads CASSSAGGGGKNIQYF. CDR3 DNA sequence: TGCGCCAGCAGCTCAGCGGGAGGAGGTGGAAAAAACATTCAGTACTTC.

This chain links TRBV14 with TRBJ2-5; D is possibly TRBD1 (5 bases). Germline CDR1 and CDR2: SGHDN and FVKESK. This CDR3 contains 15 residues. Trimming shortened V by 1 base and J by 1 base, and 10 bases separated the two germline ends. The CDR3 here is CASSQVQGIQETQYF. CDR3 DNA: TGTGCCAGCAGCCAAGTGCAGGGAATCCAAGAGACCCAGTACTTC. Full variable domain (rest looked up from reference TRBV14 and TRBJ2-5): EAGVTQFPSHSVIEKGQTVTLRCDPISGHDNLYWYRRVMGKEIKFLLHFVKESKQDESGMPNNRFLAERTGGTYSTLKVQPAELEDSGVYFCASSQVQGIQETQYFGPGTRLLVL.